This record looks at one T cell receptor (beta chain) sequence and its context. The entry originates in a study of blood T cell repertoires in COVID-19. Study summary: T cells, B-cell-depleted T cells, or PBMCs supplied cDNA or gDNA.

CDR1 and CDR2 (germline): LGHDT, YNNKEL (reference sequence). The CDR3 consists of 15 residues. The junction had 7 bases not matched to a gene; V was cut back by 5 bases and J by 3 bases. The repertoire was sequenced with immunoSEQ multiplex PCR; TCRdb's copy has only in-frame clones and lacks some. This table has under 300,000 clones, around 90% appearing once. This rearrangement joins TRBV3-1 (or the pseudogene TRBV3-2) to TRBJ2-7; 10 bases align to TRBD1. Material for sequencing was peripheral blood. This receptor was identified in a woman aged 40 to 49 who had recovered from COVID-19. Written as DNA, the CDR3 is TGTGCCAGCAGCAACGCCGGGACAGGGGTCTACGAGCAGTACTTC. Its translation: CASSNAGTGVYEQYF.